The 3 T cell receptor beta chains below come from one sample, sequenced in a study of T cell responses to AZD1222 COVID-19 vaccine. Assay used: immunoSEQ multiplex PCR; TCRdb lists only in-frame clones, some missing. Of roughly 180,000 clones in the sample, roughly 92% were seen once. This material consisted of peripheral blood, taken 28 days after the second AZD1222 dose. Every receptor here comes from an adult who received the AZD1222 COVID-19 vaccine.

The CDR3 loop reads CASRLAETYNEQFF. For the CDR3, the DNA is TGCGCCAGCAGACTAGCGGAGACCTACAATGAGCAGTTCTTC. V gene TRBV5-1 combines with J gene TRBJ2-1; 8 positions agree with TRBD2. CDR1 and CDR2 from the germline V gene are SGHRS and YFSETQ. The CDR3 sequence is 14 residues long. V was pared by 5 bases and J by 2 bases, with 3 bases of the junction left unmatched.

The chain joins TRBV19 to TRBJ2-5; D is perhaps TRBD1 (5 bases). In germline, CDR1 is LNHDA, CDR2 SQIVND (reference sequence). The CDR3 runs 13 residues. V lost 2 bases, J lost 5 bases, and 9 bases lay in between. CDR3 sequence (DNA): TGTGCCAGTAGTATATTGCCAGGGGAGACCCAGTACTTC. It yields the protein CASSILPGETQYF.

The chain links TRBV2 to TRBJ1-5; D gene uncertain. V shed 5 bases and J shed 0 bases, with 8 bases lying between them. The CDR3 has 14 residues. Germline CDR1 reads SNHLY; CDR2 reads FYNNEI. The CDR3 DNA is TGTGCCAGCAGTTATGTGGCTAGCAATCAGCCCCAGCATTTT. Its protein is CASSYVASNQPQHF.